Below, 16 T cell receptor beta chains from the same sample are listed, as sequenced in a study of beta chain features in type 1 diabetes. The study reverse transcribed the entire isolated RNA, so it sequenced expressed TCRB transcripts. Clones were sequenced by immunoSEQ multiplex PCR, and TCRdb holds only the in-frame ones, with some missing. This sample has about half a million clones, with over 9.5% found just once. Sequencing was performed on naive CD4+ T cells from blood. The receptor source for this set is a young woman in good health.

The chain links TRBV14 to TRBJ1-5, with unresolved D. Germline lookup yields CDR1 SGHDN and CDR2 FVKESK. V was cut by 2 bases and J by 0 bases, with 2 bases left in between. This CDR3 contains 13 residues. The chain's CDR3 is CASSQFSNQPQHF. The CDR3 DNA reads as TGTGCCAGCAGCCAATTTAGCAATCAGCCCCAGCATTTT.

The chain employs TRBV5-4 and TRBJ2-2, with D tentatively TRBD2 (5 bases). The CDR3 runs 13 residues. The germline V gene encodes CDR1 SGHNT and CDR2 YYREEE (reference sequence). Trimming removed 4 bases from V and 4 bases from J, with 8 bases in between. The CDR3 nucleotides read TGTGCCAGCAGCCTAGCCTTCACCGGGGAGCTGTTTTTT. The encoded protein is CASSLAFTGELFF.

A few counts support this clone. This rearrangement joins TRBV7-9 to TRBJ1-4; tentatively, D is TRBD1 (5 bases). The CDR3 is 14 residues long. CDR1 SEHNR and CDR2 FQNEAQ come from the germline V gene (reference sequence). V lost 5 bases, J lost 4 bases, and 11 bases lay in between. CDR3 in DNA: TGTGCCAGCAGCCCGACAGCTCTTAATGAAAAACTGTTTTTT. Its protein product is CASSPTALNEKLFF. Looking up the rest from reference TRBV7-9 and TRBJ1-4 gives the full variable domain: DTGVSQNPRHKITKRGQNVTFRCDPISEHNRLYWYRQTLGQGPEFLTYFQNEAQLEKSRLLSDRFSAERPKGSFSTLEIQRTEQGDSAMYLCASSPTALNEKLFFGSGTQLSVL.

Only a few counts were recorded for this clone. Other nucleotide sequences from this sample produce the same CDR3. This sequence joins TRBV6-5 and TRBJ2-7, with 9 bases aligning to TRBD1. The ends lost 4 bases at V and 2 bases at J; junction bases unmatched: 3. The V gene's germline CDR1 is MNHEY and CDR2 SVGAGI. The CDR3 loop spans 14 amino acids. CDR3 residues: CASSSGQGTYEQYV. CDR3 nucleotides: TGTGCCAGCAGTTCCGGACAGGGGACCTACGAGCAGTACGTC.

The chain is built from TRBV7-2 and TRBJ1-6; D might be TRBD1 (5 bases). Germline assignment: CDR1 SGHTA and CDR2 FQGNSA. Trimming removed 6 bases from V and 0 bases from J, with 12 bases in between. The CDR3 runs to 16 residues. This chain's CDR3 is CASRGRGSSYNSPLHF. Here the CDR3 DNA reads TGTGCCAGCAGGGGTCGGGGGAGCTCCTATAATTCACCCCTCCACTTT.

The V and J genes are TRBV7-2 and TRBJ2-3; D is ambiguous. The germline V gene has CDR1 SGHTA and CDR2 FQGNSA. V shed 2 bases and J shed 0 bases, with 9 bases lying between them. The CDR3 spans 15 residues. CDR3 sequence reads: CASSLSPASTDTQYF. As DNA, the CDR3 is TGTGCCAGCAGCTTATCCCCGGCTAGCACAGATACGCAGTATTTT.

The chain uses TRBV20-1 and TRBJ1-1; unclear D gene. Between the trimmed V and J ends, which lost 3 bases and 3 bases, there was a span of 5 bases. Germline assignment: CDR1 DFQATT and CDR2 SNEGSKA (reference sequence). CDR3 length: 11 amino acids. CDR3 DNA: TGCAGTGCTAGTACCGACACTGAAGCTTTCTTT. It encodes CSASTDTEAFF.

This clone was observed a few times. The chain combines TRBV7-9 with TRBJ2-5; D remains ambiguous. There are 15 residues in the CDR3. Germline CDR1 is SEHNR and CDR2 is FQNEAQ (reference sequence). Deletions cut 2 bases from V and 5 bases from J, with 15 bases between. In DNA form, the CDR3 reads TGTGCCAGCAGCTTATCGCTTTCGTTCGGGGAGACCCAGTACTTC. Translating it yields CASSLSLSFGETQYF.

The chain employs TRBV23-1 and TRBJ2-1; perhaps TRBD1 as D (5 bases). TRBV23-1 is an ORF for which the function is uncertain. The CDR3 spans 15 residues. Trimming cost V 0 bases and J 4 bases, with 10 bases left between them. CDR3 in amino acids: CASSQSGLRYNEQFF. CDR3 DNA: TGCGCCAGCAGTCAATCGGGGCTACGTTACAATGAGCAGTTCTTC.

Only a few counts were recorded for this clone. This chain joins TRBV5-8 and TRBJ2-4; D is unresolved. Germline lookup yields CDR1 SGHTS and CDR2 YDEGEE. The CDR3 has 15 amino acids. Trimming removed 0 bases at V and 8 bases at J, with 15 bases between. CDR3: CASSLGTRPRDIQYF. The CDR3 bases are TGTGCCAGCAGCTTGGGGACCCGACCCAGAGACATTCAGTACTTC.

This chain joins TRBV29-1 and TRBJ2-1; possible D gene TRBD2, 5 bases. Trimming took 7 bases from V and 4 from J, leaving 11 bases between them. The CDR3 length is 12 residues. Germline-derived CDR1 and CDR2 are SQVTM and ANQGSEA. CDR3 bases: TGCAGCGAGCGGACCGTATACAATGAGCAGTTCTTC. Its protein is CSERTVYNEQFF.

The V gene is TRBV11-1, the J gene TRBJ2-7; 10 nucleotides match TRBD2. The junction had 13 bases not matched to a gene; V was cut back by 5 bases and J by 9 bases. This CDR3 contains 15 residues. Germline values: CDR1 SGHAT, CDR2 FQDESV (reference sequence). The CDR3: CASSPGLAGELWQYF. CDR3 in DNA: TGTGCCAGCAGCCCGGGGCTAGCGGGAGAATTGTGGCAGTACTTC.

Only a few counts were recorded for this clone. The CDR3 sequence: CASGRQNTNEKLFF. The CDR3, as DNA: TGCGCCAGCGGGAGACAGAATACTAATGAAAAACTGTTTTTT. V gene TRBV4-3 combines with J gene TRBJ1-4; D is possibly TRBD1 (5 bases). V lost 8 bases and J lost 2, with 12 bases in between. The germline CDR1 and CDR2 sequences are LGHNA and YSLEER. The CDR3 runs 14 residues.

This clone showed up just a few times. The V call is TRBV6-6, the J call TRBJ2-7; D unclear. Per germline, CDR1 MNHNY and CDR2 SVGAGI (reference sequence). This CDR3 comprises 14 residues. V shed 0 bases and J shed 5 bases, with 11 bases lying between them. CDR3 amino acids: CASSYSRLGNEQYF. DNA of the CDR3: TGTGCCAGCAGTTACTCGAGGTTAGGGAACGAGCAGTACTTC.

This clone was seen only a few times. The genes are TRBV5-6 and TRBJ1-1; D gene ambiguous. Trimming removed 1 base from V and 8 bases from J, with 6 bases in between. This CDR3 contains 11 residues. Germline V gene sequence: CDR1 SGHDT, CDR2 YYEEEE. CDR3: CASSLYREAFF. CDR3 coding DNA: TGTGCCAGCAGCTTGTACAGAGAAGCTTTCTTT.

The rearrangement links TRBV6-5 to TRBJ2-1, with TRBD1 identical over 7 bases. With 7 bases clipped from V and 0 bases from J, the junction kept 6 bases outside the gene matches. CDR3 size: 15 residues. The germline CDR1 and CDR2 sequences are MNHEY and SVGAGI. CDR3 residues: CASTQQGSSYNEQFF. Written as DNA, the CDR3 is TGTGCCAGCACTCAACAGGGGAGCTCCTACAATGAGCAGTTCTTC.